This record covers a single T cell receptor beta chain. Which antigen it targets is not known. No qualities accompany the bases; no much larger clone lies one base away. The CDR3 regions of human TCRbeta chains were analyzed by immunosequencing. From the authors' description of their analysis: Repertoire TCRs were checked for matches against a reference library of SARS-CoV-2-specific TCRs that had been generated using the MIRA antigen-specificity platform. Breadth was defined as the fraction of unique TCRs that were SARS-CoV-2-associated. Depth was defined as the fraction of total T cells that were SARS-CoV-2-associated. Using the MIRA data, every spike-specific TCR was mapped to the spike region that the TCR reacted to and assigned to either a CD4 or a CD8 class. Log10-transformed breadth and depth values were compared by one-way ANOVA with Sidak's multiple comparisons tests. This is the immuneACCESS table as TCRdb keeps it, with only in-frame sequences that have V and J called. A part of the clones is gone; compared with another copy, unresolved V genes explain less than half, and the rest is unexplained. The DNA was the basis for D and trimming; V, J and clone size are from that table. The sample records around 150,000 clones, around nine tenths of which are singletons. In total, the top ten clones hold approximately 4% of the sample.

The entry originates in a study of T cell responses to AZD1222 COVID-19 vaccine listed by TCRdb under 2021. With regard to the full study: TCR sequencing was performed for about 250 trial participants, of whom about 200 were given two doses of AZD1222 and around 25 were given two doses of MenACWY control vaccine. Trial participants were enrolled by age into 18-55, 56-69 and 70-plus year subgroups, with roughly 160, 29 and 62 TCR-sequenced participants respectively. Here is what the overall study found, with its caveats: Only five to seven AZD1222 recipients were SARS-CoV-2 seropositive at baseline, limiting conclusions about previously exposed vaccinees. The vaccine-associated CD4 TCRs covered the entire spike protein, and the dominant responses fell in regions 160-218 and 743-854. Participants were mostly white British and included more females than males, and it was suggested by the authors that clonal diversity may have been underestimated. Because no samples from the day 14 peak response were available, repertoires could be characterized only after the peak T cell response. After two AZD1222 doses, spike-specific TCR breadth and depth were significantly higher than at day 0 and than in MenACWY recipients. The 56-69-year group was small, and its depth increase did not reach significance, likely because of low power. Reportedly, almost half of the unique spike-specific TCRs recognized epitopes lying outside the regions that are mutated in the B.1.351 and B.1.1.7 variants.

The CDR3, cysteine through phenylalanine, is 15 amino acids long. Left in the record is the CDR3 DNA by itself, 45 bases read in frame from the first base. The CDR1 and CDR2 encoded by the germline V gene are SGHRS and YFSETQ. V was cut back by 0 bases and J by 3 bases, leaving a gap of 12 bases between them. The time point label, read with the paper, signifies: about 28 days (+/-7) after the second vaccine dose. AZD1222 recipients whose second dose came at about 4 weeks and those whose second dose came at about 12 weeks were combined into one group, since spike-specific TCR depth and breadth did not differ between the two schedules. Vaccinee samples came from UK trials COV001 and COV002, including a single-blind randomized controlled phase 2/3 trial of AZD1222 (ChAdOx1 nCoV-19) in healthy adults. Trial participant PBMC samples were collected at day 0 and day 28 after the second dose for TCRbeta chain sequencing.

The sequenced sample was peripheral blood, obtained 28 days after the second AZD1222 dose. Recombination linked TRBV5-1 to TRBJ1-1, with TRBD1 as a weak D call on 5 bases. The source of this sequence is an adult who received the AZD1222 COVID-19 vaccine. In nucleotide form, the sequence is TGCGCCAGCAGCTTGGATGGATGGGGGGACACTGAAGCTTTCTTT. Its coded protein is CASSLDGWGDTEAFF.